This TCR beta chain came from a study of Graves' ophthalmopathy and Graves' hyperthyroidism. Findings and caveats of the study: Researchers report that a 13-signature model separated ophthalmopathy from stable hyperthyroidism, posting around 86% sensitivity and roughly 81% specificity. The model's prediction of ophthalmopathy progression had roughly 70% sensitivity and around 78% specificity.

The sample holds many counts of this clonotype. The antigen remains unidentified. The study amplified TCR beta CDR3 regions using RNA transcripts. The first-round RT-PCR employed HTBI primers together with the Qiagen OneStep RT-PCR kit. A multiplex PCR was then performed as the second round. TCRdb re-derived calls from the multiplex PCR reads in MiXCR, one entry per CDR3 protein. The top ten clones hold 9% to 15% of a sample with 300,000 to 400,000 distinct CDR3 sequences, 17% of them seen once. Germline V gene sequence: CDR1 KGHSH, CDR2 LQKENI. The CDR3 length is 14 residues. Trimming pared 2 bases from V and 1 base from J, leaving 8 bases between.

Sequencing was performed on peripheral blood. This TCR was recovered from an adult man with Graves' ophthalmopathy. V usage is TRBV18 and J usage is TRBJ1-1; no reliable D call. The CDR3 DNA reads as TGTGCCAGCTCACCAGTTAAAGGGAACACTGAAGCTTTCTTT. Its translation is CASSPVKGNTEAFF.